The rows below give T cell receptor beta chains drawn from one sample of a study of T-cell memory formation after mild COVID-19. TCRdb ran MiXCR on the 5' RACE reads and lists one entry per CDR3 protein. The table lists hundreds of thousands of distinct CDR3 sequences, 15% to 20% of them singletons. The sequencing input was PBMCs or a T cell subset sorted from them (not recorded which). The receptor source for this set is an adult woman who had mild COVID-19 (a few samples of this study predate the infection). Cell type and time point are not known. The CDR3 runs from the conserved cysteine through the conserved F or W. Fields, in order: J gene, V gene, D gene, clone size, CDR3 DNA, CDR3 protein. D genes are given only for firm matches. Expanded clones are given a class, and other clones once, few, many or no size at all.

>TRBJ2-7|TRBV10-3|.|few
TGTGCCATCAGTGAGGGAGGGGGGAACGAGCAGTACTTC
CAISEGGGNEQYF
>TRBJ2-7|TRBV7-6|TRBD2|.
TGTGCCAGCAGCTTAGCTAGCGGGGGGCTAACCTACGAGCAGTACTTC
CASSLASGGLTYEQYF
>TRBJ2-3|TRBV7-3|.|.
TGTGCCAGCAGGACGGGAAGATCAGATACGCAGTATTTT
CASRTGRSDTQYF
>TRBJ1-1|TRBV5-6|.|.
TGTGCCAGCAGCTTGGCTAGGACTGACACTGAAGCTTTCTTT
CASSLARTDTEAFF
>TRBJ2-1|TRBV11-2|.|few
TGTGCCAGCAGCTCCTTCGGGGAGCGGGTGCAGTTCTTC
CASSSFGERVQFF
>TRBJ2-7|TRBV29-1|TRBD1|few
TGCAGCGTCGTGGACAGGGGGGCCTACGAGCAGTACTTC
CSVVDRGAYEQYF
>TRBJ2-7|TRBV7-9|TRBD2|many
TGTGCCAGCAGCTTGGATCCTAGCGGAACCTACGAGCAGTACTTC
CASSLDPSGTYEQYF
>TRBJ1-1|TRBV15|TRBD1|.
TGTGCCACCAGCATACCGGGACAGTTCATGAACACTGAAGCTTTCTTT
CATSIPGQFMNTEAFF
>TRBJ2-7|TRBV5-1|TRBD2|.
TGCGCCAGCAGCTTGACCGGGACTAGCGGGACCTACGAGCAGTACTTC
CASSLTGTSGTYEQYF
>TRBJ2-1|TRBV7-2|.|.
TGTGCCAGCAGCTTAGACCCCCCCAATGAGCAGTTCTTC
CASSLDPPNEQFF
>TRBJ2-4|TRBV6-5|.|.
TGTGCCAGCATAGGGCCAGCCAAAAACATTCAGTACTTC
CASIGPAKNIQYF
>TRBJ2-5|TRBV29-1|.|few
TGCAGCGTTGATACGGCACTCCAAGAGACCCAGTACTTC
CSVDTALQETQYF
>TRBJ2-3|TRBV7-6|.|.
TGTGCCAGCAGCTTATTTAAAGGGGATACGCAGTATTTT
CASSLFKGDTQYF
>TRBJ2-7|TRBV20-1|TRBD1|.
TGCAGTGCTAGAGATGGGACAGGGGAAGAGCAGTACTTC
CSARDGTGEEQYF
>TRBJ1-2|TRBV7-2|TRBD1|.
TGTGCCAGCAGCCGACCGGGACAGCCGACGGGGGGCTACACCTTC
CASSRPGQPTGGYTF
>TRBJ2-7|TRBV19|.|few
TGTGCCAGTAGCCCGAGGGGGGGCTACTACGAGCAGTACTTC
CASSPRGGYYEQYF
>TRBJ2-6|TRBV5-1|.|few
TGCGCCAGCAGCTTCGGTTCACTCTCTGGGGCCAACGTCCTGACTTTC
CASSFGSLSGANVLTF
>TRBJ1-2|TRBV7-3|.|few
TGTGCCAGCAGCTTAAGCTCTAACTATGGCTACACCTTC
CASSLSSNYGYTF
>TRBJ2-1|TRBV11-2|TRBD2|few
TGTGCCAGCAGCTTACTGGTTACTGGCGGGAGGTCGTACAATGAGCAGTTCTTC
CASSLLVTGGRSYNEQFF
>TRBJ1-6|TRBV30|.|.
TGTGCCTGGAGTGTACTAGGGGGTTGGTCACCCCTCCACTTT
CAWSVLGGWSPLHF
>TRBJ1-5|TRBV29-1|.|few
TGCAGCGCAGGCGCTGGTAGCAATCAGCCCCAGCATTTT
CSAGAGSNQPQHF
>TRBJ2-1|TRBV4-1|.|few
TGCGCCAGCAGCCTCGCGAGGGATGAATCTGAGCAGTTCTTC
CASSLARDESEQFF
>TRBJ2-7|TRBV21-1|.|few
TGTGCCAGCAGCAAATCGACAGCGCGGTACTTC
CASSKSTARYF
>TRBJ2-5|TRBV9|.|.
TGTGCCAGCAGCGCAGCCCGGGGGAAAGAGACCCAGTACTTC
CASSAARGKETQYF
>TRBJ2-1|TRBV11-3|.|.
TGTGCCAGCAGCTTTGTTGGTGTCCCGGGGTCGGACAATGAGCAGTTCTTC
CASSFVGVPGSDNEQFF
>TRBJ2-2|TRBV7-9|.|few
TGTGCCAGCAGCCCCCCTATGTGGGACCAAAACACCGGGGAGCTGTTTTTT
CASSPPMWDQNTGELFF
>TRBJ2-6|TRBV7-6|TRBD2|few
TGTGCCAGCAGCTCGACTAGCGGGATTACCTCTGGGGCCAACGTCCTGACTTTC
CASSSTSGITSGANVLTF
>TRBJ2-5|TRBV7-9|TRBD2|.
TGTGCCAGCAGCCCTGGACACCGGGAGGGGGAGACCCAGTACTTC
CASSPGHREGETQYF
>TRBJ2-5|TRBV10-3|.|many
TGTGCCATCAGTGAACGGGCTGGGGTGGAGACCCAGTACTTC
CAISERAGVETQYF
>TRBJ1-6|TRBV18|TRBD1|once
TGTGCCAGCTCACCTGGACAGGGAATCATTTCACCCCTCCACTTT
CASSPGQGIISPLHF
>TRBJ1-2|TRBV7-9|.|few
TGTGCCATCGCTGGGAATGAAAACTATGGCTACACCTTC
CAIAGNENYGYTF
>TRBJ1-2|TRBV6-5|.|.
TGTGCCAGCAGTCCCCGGGACCCTGGGAGGCCCGTTGGCGATGGCTACACCTTC
CASSPRDPGRPVGDGYTF
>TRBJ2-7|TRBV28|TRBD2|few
TGTGCCAGCAGGCGACTAGCGGGAGTTGGGGAGCAGTACTTC
CASRRLAGVGEQYF
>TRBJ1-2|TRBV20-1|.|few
TGCAGTGCTAGTATGGGGACTGGCTACACCTTC
CSASMGTGYTF
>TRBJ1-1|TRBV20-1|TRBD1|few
TGCAGTGCCGGGACAGAGAACACTGAAGCTTTCTTT
CSAGTENTEAFF
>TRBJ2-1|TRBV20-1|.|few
TGCAGTGCTGGGAGCGAAGGGGTGCATGAGCAGTTCTTC
CSAGSEGVHEQFF
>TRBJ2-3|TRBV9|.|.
TGTGCCAGCAGCGTAGCGGCACTACCCTCGGATACGCAGTATTTT
CASSVAALPSDTQYF
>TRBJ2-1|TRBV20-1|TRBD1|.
TGCAGTGCCAGGACAGGGCTTGAGCAGTTCTTC
CSARTGLEQFF
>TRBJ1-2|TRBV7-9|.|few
TGTGCCAGCAGCTTTCAAGGCGCAGGGGGCTACACCTTC
CASSFQGAGGYTF
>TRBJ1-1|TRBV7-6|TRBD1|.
TGTGCCAGCCTCCCACTCCGGGACAGAAGAAACACTGAAGCTTTCTTT
CASLPLRDRRNTEAFF
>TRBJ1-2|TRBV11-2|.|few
TGTGCCAGCAGCTTGCTGGGGGGTCCCTATGGCTACACCTTC
CASSLLGGPYGYTF
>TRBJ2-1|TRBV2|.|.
TGTGCCAGCAAAGTAGGACAGCTCTACAATGAGCAGTTCTTC
CASKVGQLYNEQFF